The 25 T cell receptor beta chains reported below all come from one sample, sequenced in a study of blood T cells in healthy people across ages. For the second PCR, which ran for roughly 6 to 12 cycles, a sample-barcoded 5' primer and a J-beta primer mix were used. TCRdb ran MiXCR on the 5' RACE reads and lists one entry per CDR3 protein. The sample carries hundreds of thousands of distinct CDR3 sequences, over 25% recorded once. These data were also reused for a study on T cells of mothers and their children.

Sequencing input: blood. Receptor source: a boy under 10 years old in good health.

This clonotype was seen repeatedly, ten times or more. The CDR3 reads CSVGTSYEQYF. CDR3 nucleotides: TGCAGCGTAGGGACTTCCTACGAGCAGTACTTC. The chain carries TRBV29-1 and TRBJ2-7; D might be TRBD2 (6 bases). The CDR3 sequence is 11 residues long. Germline V gene data show CDR1 as SQVTM and CDR2 as ANQGSEA. The V end was cut by 6 bases, the J end by 1 base, with 7 bases between.

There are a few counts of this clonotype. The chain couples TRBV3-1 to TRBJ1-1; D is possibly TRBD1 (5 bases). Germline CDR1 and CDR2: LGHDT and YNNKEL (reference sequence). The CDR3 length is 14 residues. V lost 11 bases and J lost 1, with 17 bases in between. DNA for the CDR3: TGTGCCTGCAATAGGCAGGGAGGGAACACTGAAGCTTTCTTT. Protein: CACNRQGGNTEAFF.

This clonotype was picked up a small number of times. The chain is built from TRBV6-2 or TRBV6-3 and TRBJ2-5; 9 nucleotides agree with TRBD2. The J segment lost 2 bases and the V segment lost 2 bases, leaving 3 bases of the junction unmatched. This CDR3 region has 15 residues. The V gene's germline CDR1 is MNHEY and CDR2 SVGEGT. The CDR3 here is CASSYLTSGQETQYF. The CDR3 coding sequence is TGTGCCAGCAGTTACCTGACTAGCGGACAAGAGACCCAGTACTTC.

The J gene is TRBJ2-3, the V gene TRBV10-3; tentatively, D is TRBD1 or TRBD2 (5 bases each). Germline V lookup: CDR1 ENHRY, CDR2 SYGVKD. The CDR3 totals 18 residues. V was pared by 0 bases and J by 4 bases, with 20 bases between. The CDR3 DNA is TGTGCCATCAGTGAGTCCCTTCCCGGGACCGCTTCGTCAGATACGCAGTATTTT. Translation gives CAISESLPGTASSDTQYF.

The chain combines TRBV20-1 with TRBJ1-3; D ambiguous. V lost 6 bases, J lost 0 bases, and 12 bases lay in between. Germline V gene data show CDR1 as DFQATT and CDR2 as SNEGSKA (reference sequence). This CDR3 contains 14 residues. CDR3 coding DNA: TGCAGTGCCACACAAGCCCGCTCTGGAAACACCATATATTTT. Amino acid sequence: CSATQARSGNTIYF.

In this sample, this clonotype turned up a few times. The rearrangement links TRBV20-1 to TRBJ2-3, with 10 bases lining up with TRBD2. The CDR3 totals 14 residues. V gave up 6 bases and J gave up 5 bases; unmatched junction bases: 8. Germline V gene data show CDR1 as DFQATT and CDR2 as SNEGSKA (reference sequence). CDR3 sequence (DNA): TGCAGTGCAGCCCCTAGCGGGGGAGGAGATACGCAGTATTTT. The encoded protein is CSAAPSGGGDTQYF.

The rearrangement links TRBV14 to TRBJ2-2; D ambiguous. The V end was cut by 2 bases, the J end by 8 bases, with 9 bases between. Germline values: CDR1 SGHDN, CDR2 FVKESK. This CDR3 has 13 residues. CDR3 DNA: TGTGCCAGCAGCCAACTGACCCTAGGGGAGCTGTTTTTT. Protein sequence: CASSQLTLGELFF.

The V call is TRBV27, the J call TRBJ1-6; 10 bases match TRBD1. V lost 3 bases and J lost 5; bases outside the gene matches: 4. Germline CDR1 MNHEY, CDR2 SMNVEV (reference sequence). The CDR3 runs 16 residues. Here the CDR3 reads CASSFGDRGDNSPLHF. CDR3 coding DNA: TGTGCCAGCAGTTTTGGGGACAGGGGAGATAATTCACCCCTCCACTTT.

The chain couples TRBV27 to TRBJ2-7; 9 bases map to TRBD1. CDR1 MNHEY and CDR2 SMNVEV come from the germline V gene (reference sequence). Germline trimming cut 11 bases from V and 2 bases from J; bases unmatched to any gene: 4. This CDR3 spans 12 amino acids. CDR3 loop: CAAGTGTYEQYF. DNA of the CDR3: TGTGCCGCCGGGACAGGGACCTACGAGCAGTACTTC.

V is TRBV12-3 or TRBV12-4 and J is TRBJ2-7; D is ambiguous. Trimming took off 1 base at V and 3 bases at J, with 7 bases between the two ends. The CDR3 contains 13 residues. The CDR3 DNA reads TGTGCCAGCAGTTTAGACAGATTCTACGAGCAGTACTTC. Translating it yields CASSLDRFYEQYF.

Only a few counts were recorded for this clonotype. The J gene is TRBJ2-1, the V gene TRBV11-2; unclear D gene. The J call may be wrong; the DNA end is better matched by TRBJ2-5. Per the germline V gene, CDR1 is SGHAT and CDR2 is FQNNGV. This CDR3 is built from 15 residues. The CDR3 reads CASSLGRVPTETQYF. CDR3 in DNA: TGTGCCAGCAGCTTAGGCCGGGTTCCGACGGAGACCCAGTACTTC.

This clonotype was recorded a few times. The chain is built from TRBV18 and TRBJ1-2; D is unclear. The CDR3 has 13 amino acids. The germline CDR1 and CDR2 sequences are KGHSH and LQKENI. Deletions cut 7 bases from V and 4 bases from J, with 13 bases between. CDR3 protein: CASFDAGFYGYTF. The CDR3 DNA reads TGTGCCAGCTTCGACGCGGGGTTCTATGGCTACACCTTC.

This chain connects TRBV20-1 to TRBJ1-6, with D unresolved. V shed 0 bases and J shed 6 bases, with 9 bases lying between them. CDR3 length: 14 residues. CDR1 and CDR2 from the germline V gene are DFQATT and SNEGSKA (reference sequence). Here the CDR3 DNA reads TGCAGTGCTAGAGATCCACAGTCTAATTCACCCCTCCACTTT. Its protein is CSARDPQSNSPLHF.

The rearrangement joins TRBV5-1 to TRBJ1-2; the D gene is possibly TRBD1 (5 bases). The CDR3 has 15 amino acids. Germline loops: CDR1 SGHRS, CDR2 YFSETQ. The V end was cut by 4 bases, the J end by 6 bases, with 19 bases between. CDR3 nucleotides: TGCGCCAGCAGCCTCCGGGACTCCGGACTCCATGGCTACACCTTC. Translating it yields CASSLRDSGLHGYTF.

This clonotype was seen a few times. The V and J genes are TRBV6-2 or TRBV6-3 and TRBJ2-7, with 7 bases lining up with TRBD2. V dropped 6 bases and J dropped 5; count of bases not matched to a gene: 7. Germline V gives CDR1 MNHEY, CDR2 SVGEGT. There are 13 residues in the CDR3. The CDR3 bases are TGTGCCAGCAGCGGTACTAGCGCCCACGAGCAGTACTTC. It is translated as CASSGTSAHEQYF.

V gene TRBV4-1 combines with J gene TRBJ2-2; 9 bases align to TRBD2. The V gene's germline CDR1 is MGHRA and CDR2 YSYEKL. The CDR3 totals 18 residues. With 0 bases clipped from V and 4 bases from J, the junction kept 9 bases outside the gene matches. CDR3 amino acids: CASSQDYLAGGPTGELFF. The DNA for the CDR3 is TGCGCCAGCAGCCAAGATTATTTGGCGGGGGGGCCCACCGGGGAGCTGTTTTTT.

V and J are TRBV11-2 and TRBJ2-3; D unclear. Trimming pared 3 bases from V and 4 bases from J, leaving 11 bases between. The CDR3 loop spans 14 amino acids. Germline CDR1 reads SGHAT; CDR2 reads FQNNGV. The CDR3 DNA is TGTGCCAGCAGCTTTAGCCCAAGACCAGATACGCAGTATTTT. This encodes CASSFSPRPDTQYF.

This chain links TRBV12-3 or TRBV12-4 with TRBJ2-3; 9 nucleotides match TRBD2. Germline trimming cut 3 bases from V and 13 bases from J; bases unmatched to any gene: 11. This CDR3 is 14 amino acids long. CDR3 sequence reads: CASSFLAGADVEYF. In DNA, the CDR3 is TGTGCCAGCAGTTTCTTAGCGGGGGCAGATGTGGAGTATTTT.

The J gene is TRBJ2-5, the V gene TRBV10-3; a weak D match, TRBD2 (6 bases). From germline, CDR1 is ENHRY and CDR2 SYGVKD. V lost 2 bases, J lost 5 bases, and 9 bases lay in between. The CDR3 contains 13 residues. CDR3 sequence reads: CAISEGREETQYF. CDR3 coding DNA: TGTGCCATCAGTGAGGGACGGGAGGAGACCCAGTACTTC.

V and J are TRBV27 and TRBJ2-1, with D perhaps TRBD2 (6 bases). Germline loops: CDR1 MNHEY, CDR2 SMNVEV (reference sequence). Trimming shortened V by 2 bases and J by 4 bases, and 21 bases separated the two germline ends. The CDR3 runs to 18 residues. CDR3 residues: CASSLRETGAPPYNEQFF. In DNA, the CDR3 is TGTGCCAGCAGTTTACGGGAAACGGGAGCCCCTCCGTACAATGAGCAGTTCTTC.

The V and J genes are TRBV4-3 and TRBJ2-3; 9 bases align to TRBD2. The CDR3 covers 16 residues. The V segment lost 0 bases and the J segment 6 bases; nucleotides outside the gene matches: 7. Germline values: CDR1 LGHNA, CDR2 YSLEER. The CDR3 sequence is CASSQDMGGRADTQYF. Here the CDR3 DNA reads TGCGCCAGCAGCCAAGATATGGGCGGGAGGGCGGATACGCAGTATTTT.

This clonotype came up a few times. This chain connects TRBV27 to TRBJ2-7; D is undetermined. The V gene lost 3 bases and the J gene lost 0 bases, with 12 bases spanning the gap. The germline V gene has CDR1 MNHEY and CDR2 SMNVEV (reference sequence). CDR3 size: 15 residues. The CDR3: CASSFWASSSYEQYF. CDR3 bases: TGTGCCAGCAGTTTCTGGGCGTCAAGCTCCTACGAGCAGTACTTC.

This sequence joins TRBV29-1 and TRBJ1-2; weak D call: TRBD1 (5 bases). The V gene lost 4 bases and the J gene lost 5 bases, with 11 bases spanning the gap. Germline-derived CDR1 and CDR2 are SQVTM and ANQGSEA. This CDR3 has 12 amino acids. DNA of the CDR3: TGCAGCGTTGGGGGCCTGGGGTATGGCTACACCTTC. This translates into CSVGGLGYGYTF.

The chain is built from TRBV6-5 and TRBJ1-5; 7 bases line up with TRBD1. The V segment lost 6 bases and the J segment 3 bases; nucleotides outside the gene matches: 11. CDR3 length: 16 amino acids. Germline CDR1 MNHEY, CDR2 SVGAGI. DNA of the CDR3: TGTGCCAGCAGACGAACAGGGGAGCCTTCCAATCAGCCCCAGCATTTT. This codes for CASRRTGEPSNQPQHF.

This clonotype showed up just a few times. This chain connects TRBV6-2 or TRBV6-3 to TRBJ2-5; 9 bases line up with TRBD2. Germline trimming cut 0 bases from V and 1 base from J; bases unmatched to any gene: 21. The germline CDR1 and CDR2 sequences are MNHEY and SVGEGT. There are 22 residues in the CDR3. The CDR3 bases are TGTGCCAGCAGTTACTCGAAAAGGGCCCGGGGGGTAGCGGGAGTTCCCCAAGAGACCCAGTACTTC. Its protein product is CASSYSKRARGVAGVPQETQYF.